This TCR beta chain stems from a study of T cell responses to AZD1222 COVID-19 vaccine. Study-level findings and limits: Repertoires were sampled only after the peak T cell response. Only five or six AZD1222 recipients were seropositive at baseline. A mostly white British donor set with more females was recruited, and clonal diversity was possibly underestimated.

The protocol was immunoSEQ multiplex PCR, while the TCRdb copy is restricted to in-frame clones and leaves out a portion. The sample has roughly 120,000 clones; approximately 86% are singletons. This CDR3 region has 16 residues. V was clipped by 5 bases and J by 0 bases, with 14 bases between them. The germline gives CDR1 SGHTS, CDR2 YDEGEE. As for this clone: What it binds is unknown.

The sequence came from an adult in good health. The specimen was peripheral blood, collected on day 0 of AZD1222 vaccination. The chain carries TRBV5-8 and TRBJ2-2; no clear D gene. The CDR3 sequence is CASSHGRVPNTGELFF. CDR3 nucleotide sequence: TGTGCCAGCAGTCATGGAAGGGTTCCGAACACCGGGGAGCTGTTTTTT.